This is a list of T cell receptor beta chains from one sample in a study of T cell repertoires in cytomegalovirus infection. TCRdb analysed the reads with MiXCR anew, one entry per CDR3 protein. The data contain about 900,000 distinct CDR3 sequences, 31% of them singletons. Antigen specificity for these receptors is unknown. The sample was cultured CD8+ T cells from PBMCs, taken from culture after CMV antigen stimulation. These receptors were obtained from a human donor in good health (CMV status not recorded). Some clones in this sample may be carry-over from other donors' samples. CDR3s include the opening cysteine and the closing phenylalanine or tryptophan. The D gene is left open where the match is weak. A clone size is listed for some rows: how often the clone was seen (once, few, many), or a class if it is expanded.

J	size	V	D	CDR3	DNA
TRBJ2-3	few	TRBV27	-	CASSVQGGPDTQYF	TGTGCCAGCAGTGTACAGGGAGGGCCAGATACGCAGTATTTT
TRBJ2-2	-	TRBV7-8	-	CASSPWTNTGELFF	TGTGCCAGCAGCCCTTGGACTAACACCGGGGAGCTGTTTTTT
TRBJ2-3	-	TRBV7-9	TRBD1	CACSSPGQGKTQYF	TGTGCCTGCAGCTCCCCGGGACAGGGGAAGACGCAGTATTTT
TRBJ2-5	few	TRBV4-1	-	CASSQDDGGAGGETQYF	TGCGCCAGCAGCCAAGATGACGGCGGGGCGGGCGGAGAGACCCAGTACTTC
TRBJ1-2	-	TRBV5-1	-	CASSFNLGDVYGYTF	TGCGCCAGCAGCTTCAATCTCGGGGATGTCTATGGCTACACCTTC
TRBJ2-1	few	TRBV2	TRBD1	CASGGQVYNEQFF	TGTGCCAGCGGGGGACAGGTATACAATGAGCAGTTCTTC
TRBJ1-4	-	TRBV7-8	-	CASSLERGNSEKLFF	TGTGCCAGCAGCTTAGAACGGGGTAACAGTGAAAAACTGTTTTTT
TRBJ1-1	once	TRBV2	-	CASRVGGGRTEAFF	TGTGCCAGCAGGGTCGGGGGAGGGAGGACTGAAGCTTTCTTT
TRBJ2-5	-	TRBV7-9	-	CASSLALGQQTQYF	TGTGCCAGCAGCTTAGCACTAGGTCAGCAGACCCAGTACTTC
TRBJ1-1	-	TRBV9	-	CASSEGPGAWGTEAFF	TGTGCCAGCAGCGAAGGACCCGGGGCTTGGGGCACTGAAGCTTTCTTT
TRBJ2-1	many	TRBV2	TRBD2	CATNGGTSVNYNEQFF	TGTGCCACCAACGGGGGGACTAGCGTGAACTACAATGAGCAGTTCTTC
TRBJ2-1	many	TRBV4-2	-	CASSQGRGVSRSETYNEQFF	TGTGCCAGCAGCCAAGGGCGGGGCGTCAGCCGATCGGAGACCTACAATGAGCAGTTCTTC
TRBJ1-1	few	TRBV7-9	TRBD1	CASSPSDRYTEAFF	TGTGCCAGCAGCCCCTCGGACAGGTACACTGAAGCTTTCTTT
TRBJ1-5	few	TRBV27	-	CASKEGWDQPQHF	TGTGCCAGCAAAGAGGGATGGGATCAGCCCCAGCATTTT
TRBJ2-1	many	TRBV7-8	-	CASSPGSWNEQFF	TGTGCCAGCAGCCCAGGAAGTTGGAATGAGCAGTTCTTC
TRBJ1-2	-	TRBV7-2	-	CARDRGDLIGYTF	TGTGCCAGGGACCGGGGGGACCTTATTGGCTACACCTTC
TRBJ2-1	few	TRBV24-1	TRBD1	CATSGSRDRSYNEQFF	TGTGCCACCAGTGGGAGTCGGGACAGGTCCTACAATGAGCAGTTCTTC
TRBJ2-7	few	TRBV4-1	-	CASSQSREQYF	TGCGCCAGCAGCCAAAGCCGCGAGCAGTACTTC
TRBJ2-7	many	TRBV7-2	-	CASSYLSDTYEQYF	TGTGCCAGCAGCTACTTGTCCGACACCTACGAGCAGTACTTC
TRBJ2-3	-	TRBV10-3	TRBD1	CAISRREGQGPNTDTQYF	TGTGCCATCAGCCGGCGAGAGGGACAGGGGCCCAACACAGATACGCAGTATTTT
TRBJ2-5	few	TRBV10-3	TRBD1	CAISEGTGGVETQYF	TGTGCCATCAGTGAAGGGACAGGGGGCGTGGAGACCCAGTACTTC
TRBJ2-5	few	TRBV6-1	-	CASTQGVAGPEETQYF	TGTGCCAGCACCCAGGGGGTAGCGGGGCCAGAAGAGACCCAGTACTTC
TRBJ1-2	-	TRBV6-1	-	CASSSSPRNYGYTF	TGTGCCAGCAGTTCCAGCCCCAGGAACTATGGCTACACCTTC
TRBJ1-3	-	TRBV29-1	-	CSVQWLGSSGNTIYF	TGCAGCGTCCAATGGCTTGGAAGCTCTGGAAACACCATATATTTT
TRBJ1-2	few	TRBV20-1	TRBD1	CSARDRGVSGYTF	TGCAGTGCTAGGGACAGGGGGGTTTCTGGCTACACCTTC
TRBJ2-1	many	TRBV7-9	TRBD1	CASSFETGVDEQFF	TGTGCCAGCAGCTTCGAGACAGGGGTGGATGAGCAGTTCTTC
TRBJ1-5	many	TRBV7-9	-	CASSPPRSNQPQHF	TGTGCCAGCAGCCCGCCTCGGAGCAATCAGCCCCAGCATTTT
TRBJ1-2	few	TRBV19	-	CASRTTGLYGYTF	TGTGCCAGTAGGACGACGGGACTCTATGGCTACACCTTC
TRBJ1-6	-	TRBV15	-	CATGRAQGNSPLHF	TGTGCCACCGGCAGAGCCCAGGGAAACTCACCCCTCCACTTT
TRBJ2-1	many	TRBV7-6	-	CASSLPGIYNEQFF	TGTGCCAGCAGTCTCCCCGGGATTTACAATGAGCAGTTCTTC
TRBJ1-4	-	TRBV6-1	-	CASSSPGQKKKLFF	TGTGCCAGCAGTTCCCCGGGACAAAAGAAAAAACTGTTTTTT
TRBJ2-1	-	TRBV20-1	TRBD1	CSASTPGQGAYNEQFF	TGCAGTGCTAGTACCCCGGGACAGGGGGCCTACAATGAGCAGTTCTTC
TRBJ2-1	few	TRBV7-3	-	CASSLWVQGNEQFF	TGTGCCAGCAGCTTATGGGTCCAAGGGAATGAGCAGTTCTTC
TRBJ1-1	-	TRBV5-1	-	CASSLGHLTNTEAFF	TGCGCCAGCAGCTTGGGACACCTTACGAACACTGAAGCTTTCTTT
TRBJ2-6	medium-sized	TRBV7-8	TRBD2	CASSLEHPRLAGSSGANVLTF	TGTGCCAGCAGCTTAGAGCACCCAAGGCTAGCGGGAAGCTCTGGGGCCAACGTCCTGACTTTC
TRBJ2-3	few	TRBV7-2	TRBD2	CASSPFLAGADHGGLDTQYF	TGTGCCAGCAGCCCATTCTTAGCGGGGGCCGACCACGGAGGGTTAGATACGCAGTATTTT
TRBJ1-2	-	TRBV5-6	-	CASSWSTGFGYTF	TGTGCCAGCAGCTGGAGTACAGGGTTTGGCTACACCTTC
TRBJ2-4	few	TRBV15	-	CATSRAGTAKNIQYF	TGTGCCACCAGCAGGGCCGGGACAGCCAAAAACATTCAGTACTTC
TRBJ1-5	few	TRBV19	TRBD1	CASSGKGQLENQPQHF	TGTGCCAGTAGTGGTAAGGGACAGCTTGAAAATCAGCCCCAGCATTTT
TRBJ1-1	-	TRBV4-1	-	CASSQDLRVFMDTEAFF	TGCGCCAGCAGCCAAGATCTTCGGGTTTTCATGGACACTGAAGCTTTCTTT
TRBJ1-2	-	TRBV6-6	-	CASSYSTPTDGYTF	TGTGCCAGCAGTTACTCAACCCCTACTGATGGCTACACCTTC
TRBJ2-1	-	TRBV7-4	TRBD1	CASSPRTGRTEQFF	TGTGCCAGCAGCCCTCGGACAGGCAGGACCGAGCAGTTCTTC
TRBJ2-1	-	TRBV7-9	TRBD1	CASSSSSPGQGAGEQFF	TGTGCCAGCAGCTCGTCCAGCCCGGGACAGGGGGCGGGTGAGCAGTTCTTC
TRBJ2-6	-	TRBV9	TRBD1	CASSQGRQGLSGANVLTF	TGTGCCAGCAGTCAAGGGAGACAGGGGCTTTCTGGGGCCAACGTCCTGACTTTC
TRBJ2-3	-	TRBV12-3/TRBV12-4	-	CASSLLGRAIGPDTQYF	TGTGCCAGCAGCCTACTGGGCAGGGCGATAGGTCCAGATACGCAGTATTTT
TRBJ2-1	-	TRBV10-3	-	CAISESIDEQFF	TGTGCCATCAGTGAGTCGATAGATGAGCAGTTCTTC
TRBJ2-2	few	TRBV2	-	CAKDRNTGELFF	TGTGCCAAAGACAGAAACACCGGGGAGCTGTTTTTT
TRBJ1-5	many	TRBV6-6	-	CASSYTRAGNQPQHF	TGTGCCAGCAGTTACACGAGGGCTGGCAATCAGCCCCAGCATTTT
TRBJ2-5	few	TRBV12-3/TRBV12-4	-	CASSSGPQETQYF	TGTGCCAGCAGTTCCGGCCCTCAAGAGACCCAGTACTTC
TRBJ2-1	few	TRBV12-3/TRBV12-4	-	CASSLASKVNEQFF	TGTGCCAGCAGTTTGGCTAGTAAGGTCAATGAGCAGTTCTTC
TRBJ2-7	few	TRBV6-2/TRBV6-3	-	CASSYSVHGGGDYEQYF	TGTGCCAGCAGTTACTCTGTTCACGGAGGGGGAGATTACGAGCAGTACTTC
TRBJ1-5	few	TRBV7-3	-	CASSLRSFQPQHF	TGTGCCAGCAGCTTAAGGTCTTTTCAGCCCCAGCATTTT
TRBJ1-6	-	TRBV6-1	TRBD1	CASSLPGGSPLHF	TGTGCCAGCAGCCTCCCAGGGGGATCACCCCTCCACTTT
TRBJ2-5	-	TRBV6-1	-	CASGGRTSQETQYF	TGTGCCAGCGGAGGCCGGACGTCCCAAGAGACCCAGTACTTC